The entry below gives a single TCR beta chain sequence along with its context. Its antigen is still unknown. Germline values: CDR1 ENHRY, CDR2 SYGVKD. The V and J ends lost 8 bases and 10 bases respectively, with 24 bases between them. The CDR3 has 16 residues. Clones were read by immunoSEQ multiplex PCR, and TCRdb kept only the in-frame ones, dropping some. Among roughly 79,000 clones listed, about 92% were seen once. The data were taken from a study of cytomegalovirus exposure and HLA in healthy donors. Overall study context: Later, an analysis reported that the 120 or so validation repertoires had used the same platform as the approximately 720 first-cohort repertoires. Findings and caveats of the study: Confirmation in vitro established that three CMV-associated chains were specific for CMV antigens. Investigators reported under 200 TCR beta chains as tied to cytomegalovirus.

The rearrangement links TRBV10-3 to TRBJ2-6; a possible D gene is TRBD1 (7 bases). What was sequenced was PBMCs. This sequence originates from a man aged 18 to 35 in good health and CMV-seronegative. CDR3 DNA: TGTGCCATCTCAGGCAGGGGGGAAGACTTAATTAACGTCCTGACTTTC. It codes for CAISGRGEDLINVLTF.